What follows is one T cell receptor beta chain and its context. Authors' data handling: Out-of-frame sequences were removed, leaving around 2.2 million distinct TCRbeta sequences. The method was immunoSEQ multiplex PCR; TCRdb's version includes in-frame clones alone and lacks a portion of them. That table gives V, J and clone size, and the DNA gave D and trimming. The sample lists about 96,000 clones, approximately 80% occurring once. The CDR3 length is 15 residues. Per the germline V gene, CDR1 is LNHDA and CDR2 is SQIVND (reference sequence). The ends were cut back, 3 bases at V and 0 bases at J, with 9 bases in the middle. The data were obtained in a study of memory CD4+ T cells and cytomegalovirus serostatus. The sort gate was single viable CD3+CD4+CD8-CD45RO+ cells for memory CD4+ T cells. CD4+ T cells were isolated by positive magnetic selection.

This rearrangement joins TRBV19 to TRBJ2-1, with unresolved D. The sample was memory CD4+ T cells from blood. This receptor was obtained from an adult in good health and CMV-seropositive. The CDR3 spells CASSIVSTSYNEQFF. The CDR3 coding sequence is TGTGCCAGTAGTATTGTCTCTACCTCCTACAATGAGCAGTTCTTC. Full variable domain (rest looked up from reference TRBV19 and TRBJ2-1): DGGITQSPKYLFRKEGQNVTLSCEQNLNHDAMYWYRQDPGQGLRLIYYSQIVNDFQKGDIAEGYSVSREKKESFPLTVTSAQKNPTAFYLCASSIVSTSYNEQFFGPGTRLTVL.